The rows below give T cell receptor beta chains drawn from one sample of a study of T cell repertoires in cytomegalovirus infection. TCRdb re-derived calls from the reads in MiXCR, one entry per CDR3 protein. The data hold under 800,000 distinct CDR3 sequences, with approximately 24% observed a single time. The sequenced material came from CD8+ T cells from PBMCs. Receptor source: a human donor in good health (CMV status not recorded). Some clones in this sample may be carry-over from other donors' samples. Both conserved end residues are part of each CDR3. D genes are given only for firm matches. Only part of the rows carry a size: once, few, many, or a class if the clone is expanded.

. TRBJ2-7 . TRBV12-3/TRBV12-4 CASSPTTRHGVYEQYF TGTGCCAGCAGTCCCACTACGCGACACGGGGTGTACGAGCAGTACTTC
. TRBJ2-3 . TRBV27 CASSFSTGFGDTQYF TGTGCCAGCAGTTTTTCTACAGGGTTTGGGGATACGCAGTATTTT
. TRBJ1-5 many TRBV6-5 CASSYGPLSNQPQHF TGTGCCAGCAGTTACGGCCCCCTTAGCAATCAGCCCCAGCATTTT
TRBD2 TRBJ2-7 . TRBV5-5 CASSTVVAGANYEQYF TGTGCCAGCAGCACAGTTGTAGCGGGGGCCAACTACGAGCAGTACTTC
TRBD1 TRBJ1-4 few TRBV20-1 CSARDRDRVEKLFF TGCAGTGCTAGAGATAGGGACAGGGTCGAGAAACTGTTTTTT
. TRBJ1-2 few TRBV5-5 CASSPDSRGYGYTF TGTGCCAGCAGCCCTGACAGCAGGGGTTATGGCTACACCTTC
. TRBJ1-1 . TRBV12-5 CASALDPTVQAFF TGTGCTAGTGCCCTGGACCCTACGGTGCAAGCTTTCTTT
. TRBJ1-2 few TRBV29-1 CSVTPEQTDYGYTF TGCAGCGTTACCCCGGAGCAGACCGATTATGGCTACACCTTC
. TRBJ1-1 few TRBV27 CASSSTELTEAFF TGTGCCAGCAGCTCTACAGAACTTACTGAAGCTTTCTTT
. TRBJ2-1 few TRBV19 CASSASMYNEQFF TGTGCCAGTAGTGCCAGCATGTACAATGAGCAGTTCTTC
. TRBJ2-1 many TRBV7-2 CASSSNSEDEQFF TGTGCCAGCAGCTCTAACAGTGAGGATGAGCAGTTCTTC
TRBD1 TRBJ1-2 . TRBV5-5 CASSSSGTEAYGYTF TGTGCCAGCAGCTCGTCCGGGACAGAGGCCTATGGCTACACCTTC
. TRBJ1-1 many TRBV12-3/TRBV12-4 CASSSLTEAFF TGTGCCAGCAGTTCCCTCACTGAAGCTTTCTTT
TRBD1 TRBJ1-2 many TRBV7-8 CASSLVSPDRAIWFSYGYTF TGTGCCAGCAGCTTAGTATCCCCCGACAGGGCGATTTGGTTCAGCTATGGCTACACCTTC